What follows are 12 T cell receptor beta chains derived from one specimen sequenced in a study of cytomegalovirus exposure and HLA in healthy donors. This PCR relied on a set of 60 Vbeta primers and 13 Jbeta primers. TCRdb's table, derived via immunoSEQ multiplex PCR, lists solely in-frame clones and lacks some. The sample shows 72,000 or so clones, about three quarters of them seen only once. The sequenced sample was PBMCs. All receptors come from a woman aged 30 to 39 in good health and CMV-seropositive.

This chain joins TRBV11-2 and TRBJ2-3, with D possibly matching TRBD2 (6 bases). This CDR3 spans 12 amino acids. Trimming shortened V by 5 bases and J by 3 bases, and 6 bases separated the two germline ends. Germline lookup yields CDR1 SGHAT and CDR2 FQNNGV. The CDR3 region has the DNA TGTGCCAGCAGCGGGGGGACAGATACGCAGTATTTT. It yields the protein CASSGGTDTQYF. The entire variable domain, with the rest obtained from reference TRBV11-2 and TRBJ2-3, is as follows: EAGVAQSPRYKIIEKRQSVAFWCNPISGHATLYWYQQILGQGPKLLIQFQNNGVVDDSQLPKDRFSAERLKGVDSTLKIQPAKLEDSAVYLCASSGGTDTQYFGPGTRLTVL.

V is TRBV7-2 and J is TRBJ1-1; D might be TRBD1 (5 bases). The CDR3 consists of 15 residues. Looked up from germline, CDR1 is SGHTA and CDR2 is FQGNSA. The V end lost 2 bases, the J end lost 0 bases, and 10 bases lay between the germline ends. For the CDR3, the DNA is TGTGCCAGCAGCTTACCTTGGACACTGAACACTGAAGCTTTCTTT. Translation: CASSLPWTLNTEAFF.

The chain uses TRBV7-2 and TRBJ1-2; the match to TRBD1 covers 7 bases. J lost 4 bases, V lost 5 bases, and 16 bases had no gene match. The CDR3 sequence is 17 residues long. The germline V gene encodes CDR1 SGHTA and CDR2 FQGNSA. DNA for the CDR3: TGTGCCAGCAGCCCGCAATCCAGTAACAGGGGAGCCTATGGCTACACCTTC. Translating gives CASSPQSSNRGAYGYTF. Full variable domain (outside the CDR3, taken from reference TRBV7-2 and TRBJ1-2): GAGVSQSPSNKVTEKGKDVELRCDPISGHTALYWYRQSLGQGLEFLIYFQGNSAPDKSGLPSDRFSAERTGGSVSTLTIQRTQQEDSAVYLCASSPQSSNRGAYGYTFGSGTRLTVV.

The V call is TRBV7-9, the J call TRBJ2-1, with D unresolved. V was cut by 5 bases and J by 5 bases, with 4 bases left in between. Germline CDR1 is SEHNR and CDR2 is FQNEAQ (reference sequence). CDR3 length: 11 amino acids. The CDR3 DNA reads as TGTGCCAGCAGCCCTCACAATGAGCAGTTCTTC. This translates into CASSPHNEQFF.

This clone appeared a few times. The chain is built from TRBV5-3 and TRBJ2-5, with 7 bases aligning to TRBD2. The last part of the DNA fits TRBJ2-7 better; the J call may be wrong. TRBV5-3 has ORF status, its function being uncertain. The CDR3 consists of 13 residues. DNA of the CDR3: TGTGCCAGAAGCCCCGGGACTAAGGGCGAGCAGTACTTC. Translated, it gives CARSPGTKGEQYF.

The CDR3: CASSLHDRENTEAFF. CDR3 DNA sequence: TGTGCCAGCAGCCTACACGACAGGGAGAACACTGAAGCTTTCTTT. This chain uses TRBV4-2 with TRBJ1-1; TRBD1 matches at 7 bases. The CDR3 has 15 residues. Per the germline V gene, CDR1 is LGHNA and CDR2 is YNFKEQ. The junction had 6 bases not matched to a gene; V was cut back by 4 bases and J by 1 base.

This clone came up a few times. This chain joins TRBV6-5 and TRBJ2-1, with 9 bases matching TRBD2. With 0 bases clipped from V and 16 bases from J, the junction kept 13 bases outside the gene matches. Germline V lookup: CDR1 MNHEY, CDR2 SVGAGI. There are 15 residues in the CDR3. Here the CDR3 DNA reads TGTGCCAGCAGTTACTCGGGTGATAGCGGGAGTCACAAATTCTTC. Translating gives CASSYSGDSGSHKFF.

This clone was seen a few times. The chain uses TRBV6-5 and TRBJ2-7, with a possible D match to TRBD1 (5 bases). The CDR3 runs to 14 residues. The V gene's germline CDR1 is MNHEY and CDR2 SVGAGI. Deletions cut 2 bases from V and 5 bases from J, with 13 bases between. This CDR3 is CASSYRQGGDEQYF. CDR3 nucleotide sequence: TGTGCCAGCAGTTACAGGCAGGGTGGTGACGAGCAGTACTTC.

CDR3: CASSVAPMDRTGWNTEAFF. Written as DNA, the CDR3 is TGTGCCAGCAGCGTAGCGCCTATGGACAGGACGGGGTGGAACACTGAAGCTTTCTTT. This chain uses TRBV9 with TRBJ1-1; 7 positions agree with TRBD1. Trimming removed 0 bases from V and 1 base from J; junction bases left unmatched: 15. CDR1 SGDLS and CDR2 YYNGEE come from the germline V gene. This CDR3 is 19 amino acids long. Complete variable domain (other parts from reference TRBV9 and TRBJ1-1): DSGVTQTPKHLITATGQRVTLRCSPRSGDLSVYWYQQSLDQGLQFLIQYYNGEERAKGNILERFSAQQFPDLHSELNLSSLELGDSALYFCASSVAPMDRTGWNTEAFFGQGTRLTVV.

This clone turned up a few times. The chain uses TRBV11-3 and TRBJ1-1; tentatively, D is TRBD1 (5 bases). This CDR3 region has 13 residues. V shed 6 bases and J shed 0 bases, with 8 bases lying between them. Looked up from germline, CDR1 is SGHNT and CDR2 is YENEEA. This CDR3 is CASSSGMNTEAFF. CDR3 in DNA: TGTGCCAGCAGTTCAGGGATGAACACTGAAGCTTTCTTT.

The chain combines TRBV19 with TRBJ1-1, with TRBD1 matching 7 bases. The CDR3 loop spans 13 amino acids. Germline CDR1 reads LNHDA; CDR2 reads SQIVND (reference sequence). Trimming removed 3 bases from V and 6 bases from J; junction bases left unmatched: 4. The CDR3 loop is CASSMRQGPEAFF. CDR3 nucleotides: TGTGCCAGTAGTATGCGACAGGGACCTGAAGCTTTCTTT.

There are many counts of this clone. The CDR3 bases are TGTGCCAGCAGTGATCGGGCGGGAGGGGGCTCCTACGAGCAGTACTTC. As protein: CASSDRAGGGSYEQYF. The gene calls are TRBV6-1 and TRBJ2-7; 9 nucleotides agree with TRBD2. The junction had 6 bases not matched to a gene; V was cut back by 3 bases and J by 0 bases. Looked up from germline, CDR1 is MNHNS and CDR2 is SASEGT. The CDR3 is 16 residues long.